This T cell receptor beta chain comes out of a study of cytomegalovirus exposure and HLA in healthy donors. Study background: Falling in the Caucasian-associated ancestry cluster were about 80% of 398 genotyped donors.

The germline V gene encodes CDR1 SGHKS and CDR2 YYEKEE (reference sequence). The CDR3 is 16 amino acids. Trimming cost V 3 bases and J 5 bases; bases outside gene matches: 13. 60 Vbeta and 13 Jbeta primers were used in PCR. Authors' methods: Per a later analysis, the number of unique TCR beta chains was approximately 73 million, of which roughly 10 million were shared. Sequencing used immunoSEQ multiplex PCR; TCRdb keeps in-frame clones, though not all of them. From that table come the V and J calls and clone size; the DNA was used to work out D and trimming. The sample includes around 100,000 clones, about four fifths of them seen just once.

The sequence derives from a man aged 25-45 years in good health and CMV-seropositive. The sequenced material came from PBMCs. This chain joins TRBV5-5 and TRBJ2-5; TRBD1 agrees at 7 bases. The chain's CDR3 is CASSSGTAIQWETQYF. CDR3 sequence (DNA): TGTGCCAGCAGCTCCGGGACAGCGATCCAATGGGAGACCCAGTACTTC.